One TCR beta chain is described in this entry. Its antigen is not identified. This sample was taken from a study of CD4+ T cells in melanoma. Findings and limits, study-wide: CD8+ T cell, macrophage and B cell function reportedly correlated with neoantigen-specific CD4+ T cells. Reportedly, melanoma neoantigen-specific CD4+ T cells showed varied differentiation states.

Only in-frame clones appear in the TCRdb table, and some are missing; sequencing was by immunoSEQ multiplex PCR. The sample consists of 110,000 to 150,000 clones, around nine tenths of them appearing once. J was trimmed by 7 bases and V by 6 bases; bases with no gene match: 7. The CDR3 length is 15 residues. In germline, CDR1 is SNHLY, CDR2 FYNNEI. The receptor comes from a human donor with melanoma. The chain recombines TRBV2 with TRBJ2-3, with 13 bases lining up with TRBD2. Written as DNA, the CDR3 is TGTGCCAGCAGGGTACTAGCGGGGGGGCCTAATACGCAGTATTTT. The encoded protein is CASRVLAGGPNTQYF.